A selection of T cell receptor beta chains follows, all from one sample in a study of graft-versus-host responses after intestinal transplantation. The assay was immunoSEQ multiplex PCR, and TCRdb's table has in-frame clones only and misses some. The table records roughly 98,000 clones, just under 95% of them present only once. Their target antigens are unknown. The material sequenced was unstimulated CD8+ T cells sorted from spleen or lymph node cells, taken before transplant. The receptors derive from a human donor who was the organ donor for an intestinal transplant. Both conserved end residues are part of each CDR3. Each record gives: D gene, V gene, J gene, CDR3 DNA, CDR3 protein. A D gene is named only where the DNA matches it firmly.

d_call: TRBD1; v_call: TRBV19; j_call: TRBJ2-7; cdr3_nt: TGTGCCAGTAGTATAGATTCGGGGACAGCTATCTACGAGCAGTACTTC; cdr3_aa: CASSIDSGTAIYEQYF
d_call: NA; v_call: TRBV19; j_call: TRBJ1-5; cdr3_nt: TGTGCCAGTGATCAGAAGAATAGCAATCAGCCCCAGCATTTT; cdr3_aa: CASDQKNSNQPQHF
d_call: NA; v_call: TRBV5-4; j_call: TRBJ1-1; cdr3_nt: TGTGCCAGCGAAGACTACATGAACACTGAAGCTTTCTTT; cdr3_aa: CASEDYMNTEAFF
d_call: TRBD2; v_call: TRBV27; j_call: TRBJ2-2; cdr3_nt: TGTGCCAGCAGCTTCGGGGCGGGAGGGAACACCGGGGAGCTGTTTTTT; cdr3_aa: CASSFGAGGNTGELFF
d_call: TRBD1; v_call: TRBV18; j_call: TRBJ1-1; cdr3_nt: TGTGCCAGCTCACCACCTGTGGTTCAGGGGGGAGCTTTCTTT; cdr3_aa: CASSPPVVQGGAFF
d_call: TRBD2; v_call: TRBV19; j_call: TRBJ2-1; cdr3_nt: TGTGCCAGTAACTCCGCGGGAGGGCCTTACAATGAGCAGTTCTTC; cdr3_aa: CASNSAGGPYNEQFF
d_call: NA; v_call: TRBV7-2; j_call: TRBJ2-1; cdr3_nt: TGTGCCAGCAGCTTAAGGGCTGTTGCGGGACAGCTCTACAATGAGCAGTTCTTC; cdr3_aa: CASSLRAVAGQLYNEQFF
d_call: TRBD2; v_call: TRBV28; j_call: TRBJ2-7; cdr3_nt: TGTGCCAGCAGGGATACTAGCGGGAGTGTCCGGTACGAGCAGTACTTC; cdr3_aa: CASRDTSGSVRYEQYF
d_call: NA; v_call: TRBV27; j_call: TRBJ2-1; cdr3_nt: TGTGCCAGCAGTTTCCAGGACAATGAGCAGTTCTTC; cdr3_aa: CASSFQDNEQFF
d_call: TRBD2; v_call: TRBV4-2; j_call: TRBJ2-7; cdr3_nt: TGTGCCAGCAGCCTTATAGCGGGAGGCGGGTACGAGCAGTACTTC; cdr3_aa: CASSLIAGGGYEQYF
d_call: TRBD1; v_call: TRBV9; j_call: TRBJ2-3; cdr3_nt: TGTGCCAGCAGCGCCGGGACAGCCAACACAGATACGCAGTATTTT; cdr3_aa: CASSAGTANTDTQYF
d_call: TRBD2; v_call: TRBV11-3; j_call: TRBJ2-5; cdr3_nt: TGTGCCAGCAGCTTAATTTGGGCGGGGGACCAAGAGACCCAGTACTTC; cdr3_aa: CASSLIWAGDQETQYF